This is a list of T cell receptor beta chains from one sample in a study of blood T cell repertoires in COVID-19. Profiled with immunoSEQ multiplex PCR; TCRdb holds only in-frame clones, not every one. The table includes a few hundred thousand clones, approximately 92% detected once. Sequenced material: peripheral blood. The source is a woman aged 40 to 55 who had recovered from COVID-19. CDR3s include the opening cysteine and the closing phenylalanine or tryptophan. Fields, in order: V gene, clone size, D gene, J gene, CDR3 DNA, CDR3 protein. The D gene is left open where the match is weak. Only some rows state a clone size, as once, few, many or a class for expanded clones.

v_gene: TRBV30
abundance: NA
d_gene: TRBD1
j_gene: TRBJ1-5
CDR3nt: TGTGCCTGGGAGGGGGCTGAAGGACAGCCCCAGCATTTT
CDR3aa: CAWEGAEGQPQHF

v_gene: TRBV5-1
abundance: once
d_gene: TRBD1
j_gene: TRBJ1-2
CDR3nt: TGCGCCAGCAGCTTGGGGGACAGGGCAAGCGGCTACACCTTC
CDR3aa: CASSLGDRASGYTF

v_gene: TRBV6-5
abundance: NA
d_gene: TRBD1
j_gene: TRBJ2-7
CDR3nt: TGTGCCAGCAGCCGGACAGGGACGTACCTCGACGAGCAGTACTTC
CDR3aa: CASSRTGTYLDEQYF

v_gene: TRBV19
abundance: once
d_gene: TRBD2
j_gene: TRBJ2-7
CDR3nt: TGTGCCAGTAGTACGGGACTAGCGAACAACGAGCAGTACTTC
CDR3aa: CASSTGLANNEQYF

v_gene: TRBV12-3/TRBV12-4
abundance: NA
d_gene: TRBD2
j_gene: TRBJ2-1
CDR3nt: TGTGCCACGGAAACTAGCGGGAGGAATGAGCAGTTCTTC
CDR3aa: CATETSGRNEQFF

v_gene: TRBV29-1
abundance: few
d_gene: TRBD1
j_gene: TRBJ1-2
CDR3nt: TGCAGCGTTGAAGCGCTGGACAGGGAGAGTGGCTACACCTTC
CDR3aa: CSVEALDRESGYTF

v_gene: TRBV7-9
abundance: NA
d_gene: NA
j_gene: TRBJ1-3
CDR3nt: TGTGCCAGCAGCTTATTTAGGGCTCGGGGTGACACCATATATTTT
CDR3aa: CASSLFRARGDTIYF

v_gene: TRBV7-9
abundance: few
d_gene: NA
j_gene: TRBJ2-1
CDR3nt: TGTGCCAGCAGCTTAAATGAGCGGTTATACAATGAGCAGTTCTTC
CDR3aa: CASSLNERLYNEQFF

v_gene: TRBV5-1
abundance: NA
d_gene: TRBD1
j_gene: TRBJ2-7
CDR3nt: TGCGCCAGCAGCACGTGGACAGGGGGCTACGAGCAGTACTTC
CDR3aa: CASSTWTGGYEQYF

v_gene: TRBV5-4
abundance: NA
d_gene: NA
j_gene: TRBJ2-1
CDR3nt: TGTGCCAGCAGCTTGGACTTTCAATACAATGAGCAGTTCTTC
CDR3aa: CASSLDFQYNEQFF

v_gene: TRBV7-9
abundance: NA
d_gene: TRBD1
j_gene: TRBJ2-3
CDR3nt: TGTGCCAGCAGCTTAGCGGCCCGGGACAGGGCAGCAGATACGCAGTATTTT
CDR3aa: CASSLAARDRAADTQYF

v_gene: TRBV10-1
abundance: NA
d_gene: NA
j_gene: TRBJ2-7
CDR3nt: TGCGCCAGCACAACTTCCCGACCTGGGACCAAGGTCGGGGGCTACGAGCAGTACTTC
CDR3aa: CASTTSRPGTKVGGYEQYF

v_gene: TRBV12-3/TRBV12-4
abundance: NA
d_gene: NA
j_gene: TRBJ1-5
CDR3nt: TGTGCCAGCACCGACAGGTACGGTCAGCCCCAGCATTTT
CDR3aa: CASTDRYGQPQHF

v_gene: TRBV3-1/TRBV3-2
abundance: NA
d_gene: TRBD1
j_gene: TRBJ1-5
CDR3nt: TGTGCCAGCAGCCAAATTTCCGGGACAGGTAACAATCAGCCCCAGCATTTT
CDR3aa: CASSQISGTGNNQPQHF

v_gene: TRBV24-1
abundance: NA
d_gene: NA
j_gene: TRBJ1-2
CDR3nt: TGTGCCACCAGTGACGCAGGGCGACGCTACACCTTC
CDR3aa: CATSDAGRRYTF

v_gene: TRBV2
abundance: NA
d_gene: TRBD1
j_gene: TRBJ1-6
CDR3nt: TGTGCCAGCGGGTGGACAGGGGAATCACCCCTCCACTTT
CDR3aa: CASGWTGESPLHF

v_gene: TRBV7-9
abundance: NA
d_gene: TRBD1
j_gene: TRBJ2-2
CDR3nt: TGTGCCAGCAGCGCCCAAGGACAGGCCCAACTACACACCGGGGAGCTGTTTTTT
CDR3aa: CASSAQGQAQLHTGELFF

v_gene: TRBV19
abundance: NA
d_gene: NA
j_gene: TRBJ1-5
CDR3nt: TGTGCCAGTAGTATAGATCCAACGGATCAGCCCCAGCATTTT
CDR3aa: CASSIDPTDQPQHF

v_gene: TRBV28
abundance: NA
d_gene: NA
j_gene: TRBJ1-3
CDR3nt: TGTGCCAGCAGTTTAGCGGATGGTCGAAACACCATATATTTT
CDR3aa: CASSLADGRNTIYF

v_gene: TRBV27
abundance: once
d_gene: NA
j_gene: TRBJ1-5
CDR3nt: TGTGCCAGCAGTTTACTGGGCCAAAATCAGCCCCAGCATTTT
CDR3aa: CASSLLGQNQPQHF

v_gene: TRBV28
abundance: NA
d_gene: NA
j_gene: TRBJ1-1
CDR3nt: TGTGCCAGCAGTTTGAGAGGGAACACTGAAGCTTTCTTT
CDR3aa: CASSLRGNTEAFF

v_gene: TRBV30
abundance: NA
d_gene: NA
j_gene: TRBJ1-2
CDR3nt: TGTGCCTGGAGTAGAGGCGGTACCTATGGCTACACCTTC
CDR3aa: CAWSRGGTYGYTF

v_gene: TRBV19
abundance: NA
d_gene: TRBD1
j_gene: TRBJ1-1
CDR3nt: TGTGCCAGTAGTTCGACAGGGTCCGACACTGAAGCTTTCTTT
CDR3aa: CASSSTGSDTEAFF